This TCR beta chain appears in the sequencing data of a study of regulatory T cells in long-lasting Graves disease. The wider study: Graves' patients diagnosed newly had used antithyroid drugs under 3 months.

V was pared by 2 bases and J by 4 bases, with 11 bases between. The CDR3 sequence is 14 residues long. Germline V gene data show CDR1 as MNHEY and CDR2 as SMNVEV (reference sequence). This clonotype occurred a few times. Its antigen remains unknown. The time point here: newly diagnosed GD, antithyroid drugs for less than 3 months. Extracted RNA from PBMCs served as the source of the TCR library. Overall study findings and caveats: Persistent disease showed a preference for TRBV28, TRBJ1-2 and TRBJ2-5.

Arm-PCR of CDR3 regions with iRepertoire HTBI primers generated TCR beta libraries. TCRdb reprocessed the multiplex PCR reads via MiXCR and lists one record per CDR3 protein. Seen here are about 430,000 distinct CDR3 sequences, about 15% observed once, and the top ten hold approximately 7.8%. The sample was also linked to a second study, of T cells in Graves' hyperthyroidism and ophthalmopathy.

This clonotype was obtained from a woman aged 35 to 49 with Graves disease. Sequenced material: peripheral blood mononuclear cells (PBMCs), taken at new diagnosis, from a patient treated with antithyroid drugs. The chain joins TRBV27 to TRBJ1-1; D gene unclear. Here the CDR3 reads CASSLEKGVTEAFF. CDR3 coding DNA: TGTGCCAGCAGTTTAGAAAAGGGAGTCACTGAAGCTTTCTTT.